The T cell receptor (beta chain) described here comes from a study of blood T cell repertoires in COVID-19. Germline CDR1 reads LNHNV; CDR2 reads YYDKDF (reference sequence). This CDR3 region has 15 residues. The junction had 6 bases not matched to a gene; V was cut back by 0 bases and J by 8 bases. Original data processing: Amplification with reference gene primers provided the estimates of nucleated cell counts. Produced via immunoSEQ multiplex PCR; TCRdb's table is partial and in-frame only. That table furnishes V, J and clone size, whereas the DNA furnished D and trimming. Of 150,000 to 200,000 clones in the sample, more than 75% were seen once.

The sequenced sample consisted of peripheral blood. The chain couples TRBV15 to TRBJ2-1, with 8 bases aligning to TRBD2. This receptor was taken from a person aged 70 to 85 with COVID-19, enrolled during active disease. The CDR3 nucleotides are TGTGCCACCAGCAGAGAGCAGCGGGAGTTTGATGAGCAGTTCTTC. Amino acids: CATSREQREFDEQFF.